This T cell receptor beta chain was profiled in a study of T cells in Graves' hyperthyroidism and ophthalmopathy. With respect to this clonotype: The antigen is not known.

Study-wide points: Blood also carried most thyroid clonotypes expanded above 0.001. The authors' 13 V-J model separated ophthalmopathy from stable hyperthyroidism.

Ophthalmopathy in the patients scored at least 3 on Clinical Activity Score and at least 4 on NOSPECS grade, lasting under 3 months. Diagnoses used clinical symptoms, serum thyroxine and TRAb, thyroid ultrasound and orbital computed tomography. CDR3 length: 14 residues. The germline CDR1 and CDR2 sequences are SEHNR and FQNEAQ (reference sequence). The V gene lost 5 bases and the J gene lost 8 bases, with 15 bases spanning the gap. The investigators amplified TCR beta CDR3 regions from RNA transcripts. The HTBI primer set was used in a first-round RT-PCR of the TCR CDR3. MiXCR, applied by TCRdb to the multiplex PCR reads, yields one record per CDR3 protein. Here the sample spans about 59,000 distinct CDR3 sequences, roughly half being singletons.

The chain carries TRBV7-9 and TRBJ1-4, with D possibly matching TRBD1 (5 bases). The sample taken for sequencing was blood. The TCR originated in a woman aged 55-69 years with Graves' ophthalmopathy. CDR3 amino acids: CASSPAGGSEKLFF. CDR3 nucleotide sequence: TGTGCCAGCAGCCCTGCTGGGGGATCGGAAAAACTGTTTTTT.